Following are 4 T cell receptor beta chains from one sample sequenced in a study of blood T cell repertoires in COVID-19 (dated by TCRdb to between 2020 and 2021). The method behind the library was the immunoSEQ multiplex PCR assay. Entries here come from immuneACCESS through TCRdb and include only in-frame sequences with V and J called. Some clones fail to appear in such tables; in the studies checked, an unresolved V gene covers under half of the shortfall, and the cause of the remainder is unknown. This sample comprises around 300,000 clones, 85% of them detected only once. The ten most abundant clones make up 7.2% of the sample. Sequencing was done on a sample of peripheral blood. These receptors were collected from a human donor in a cohort sampled during active COVID-19.

The chain has TRBV6-5 and TRBJ1-1, with TRBD1 matching over 9 bases. CDR1 MNHEY and CDR2 SVGAGI come from the germline V gene. This CDR3 has 15 residues. V was pared by 7 bases and J by 1 base, with 7 bases of the junction left unmatched. In DNA, the CDR3 is TGTGCCAGCACCTCCGGGACAGGGCCGAACACTGAAGCTTTCTTT. It translates to CASTSGTGPNTEAFF.

The chain is built from TRBV5-1 and TRBJ2-7, with 7 nucleotides matching TRBD2. There are 15 residues in the CDR3. Per the germline V gene, CDR1 is SGHRS and CDR2 is YFSETQ. The junction had 7 bases not matched to a gene; V was cut back by 3 bases and J by 1 base. The CDR3 here is CASSSRGGASYEQYF. The CDR3 region has the DNA TGCGCCAGCAGCTCTCGGGGAGGGGCTTCCTACGAGCAGTACTTC.

This chain connects TRBV24-1 to TRBJ1-6; no firm D call. Deletions cut 5 bases from V and 8 bases from J, with 9 bases between. Germline CDR1 KGHDR, CDR2 SFDVKD. The CDR3 consists of 13 residues. Here the CDR3 reads CATSAGDDSPLHF. In DNA form, the CDR3 reads TGTGCCACCAGTGCCGGGGATGATTCACCCCTCCACTTT.

This clone occurred a few times. V gene TRBV4-2 combines with J gene TRBJ2-3; TRBD2 matches at 12 bases. The CDR3 spans 16 residues. Germline trimming cut 1 base from V and 5 bases from J; bases unmatched to any gene: 4. Germline V gene lookup returns CDR1 LGHNA and CDR2 YNFKEQ. CDR3: CASSQGLAGDRDTQYF. For the CDR3, the DNA is TGTGCCAGCAGCCAAGGACTAGCGGGGGATAGAGATACGCAGTATTTT.